The T cell receptor beta chain under discussion was sequenced for a study of T cell responses to AZD1222 COVID-19 vaccine. Study-level findings and limits: The reported proportion of spike-specific TCRs targeting unmutated variant regions was nearly half. White British ancestry dominated among donors, who included more females, and clonal diversity was possibly underestimated.

TCRdb keeps only in-frame clones here, not all; method: immunoSEQ multiplex PCR. Found here are 90,000 to 110,000 clones, roughly 82% of them singletons; the top ten hold approximately 5%. Germline lookup yields CDR1 SGHTS and CDR2 YDEGEE. This CDR3 is 15 amino acids long. V was pared by 2 bases and J by 2 bases, with 7 bases of the junction left unmatched. Remarks on this clone: The antigen remains undetermined.

This chain connects TRBV5-8 to TRBJ2-7, with 7 nucleotides matching TRBD1. The sequences come from peripheral blood, collected on day 0 of AZD1222 vaccination. The sequence was collected from an adult in good health. This CDR3 is CASSFIPDRPYEQYF. CDR3 sequence (DNA): TGTGCCAGCAGCTTTATACCGGACAGGCCCTACGAGCAGTACTTC.